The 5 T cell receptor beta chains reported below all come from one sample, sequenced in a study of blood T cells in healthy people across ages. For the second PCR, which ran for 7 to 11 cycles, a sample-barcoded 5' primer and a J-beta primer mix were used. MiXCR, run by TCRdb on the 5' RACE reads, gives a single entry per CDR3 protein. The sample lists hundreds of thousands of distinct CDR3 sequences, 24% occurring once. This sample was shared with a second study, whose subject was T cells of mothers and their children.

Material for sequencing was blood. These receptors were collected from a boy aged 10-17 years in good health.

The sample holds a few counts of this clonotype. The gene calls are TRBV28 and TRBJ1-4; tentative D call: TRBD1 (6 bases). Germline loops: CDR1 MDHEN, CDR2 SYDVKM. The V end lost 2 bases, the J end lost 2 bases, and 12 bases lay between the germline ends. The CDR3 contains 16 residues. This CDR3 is CASSLLNRATNEKLFF. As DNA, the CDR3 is TGTGCCAGCAGTTTACTCAACAGGGCCACTAATGAAAAACTGTTTTTT.

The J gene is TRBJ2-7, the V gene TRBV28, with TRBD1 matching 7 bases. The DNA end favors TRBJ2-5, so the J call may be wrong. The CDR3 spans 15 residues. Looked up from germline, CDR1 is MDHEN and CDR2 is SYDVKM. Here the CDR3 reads CASSLADRYRETQYF. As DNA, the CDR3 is TGTGCCAGCAGTTTAGCGGACAGGTACCGAGAGACCCAGTACTTC.

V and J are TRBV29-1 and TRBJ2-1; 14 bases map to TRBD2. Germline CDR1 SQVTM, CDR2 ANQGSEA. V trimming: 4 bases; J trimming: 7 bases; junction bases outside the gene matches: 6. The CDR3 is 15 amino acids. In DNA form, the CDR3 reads TGCAGCGTTGGTGGGGGGACTAGCGGGAGTAATGAGCAGTTCTTC. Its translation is CSVGGGTSGSNEQFF.

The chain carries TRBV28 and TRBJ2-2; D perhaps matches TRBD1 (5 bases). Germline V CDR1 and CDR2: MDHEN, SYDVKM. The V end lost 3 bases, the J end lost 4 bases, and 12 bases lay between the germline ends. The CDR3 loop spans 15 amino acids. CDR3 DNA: TGTGCCAGCAGTTTCGGGCAGACAGTCACCGGGGAGCTGTTTTTT. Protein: CASSFGQTVTGELFF.

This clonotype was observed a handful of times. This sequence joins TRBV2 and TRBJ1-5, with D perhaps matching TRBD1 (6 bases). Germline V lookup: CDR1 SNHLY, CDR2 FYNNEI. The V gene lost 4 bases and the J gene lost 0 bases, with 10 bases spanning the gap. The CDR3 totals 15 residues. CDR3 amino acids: CASSVDSYSNQPQHF. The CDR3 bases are TGTGCCAGCAGTGTGGACAGTTATAGCAATCAGCCCCAGCATTTT.